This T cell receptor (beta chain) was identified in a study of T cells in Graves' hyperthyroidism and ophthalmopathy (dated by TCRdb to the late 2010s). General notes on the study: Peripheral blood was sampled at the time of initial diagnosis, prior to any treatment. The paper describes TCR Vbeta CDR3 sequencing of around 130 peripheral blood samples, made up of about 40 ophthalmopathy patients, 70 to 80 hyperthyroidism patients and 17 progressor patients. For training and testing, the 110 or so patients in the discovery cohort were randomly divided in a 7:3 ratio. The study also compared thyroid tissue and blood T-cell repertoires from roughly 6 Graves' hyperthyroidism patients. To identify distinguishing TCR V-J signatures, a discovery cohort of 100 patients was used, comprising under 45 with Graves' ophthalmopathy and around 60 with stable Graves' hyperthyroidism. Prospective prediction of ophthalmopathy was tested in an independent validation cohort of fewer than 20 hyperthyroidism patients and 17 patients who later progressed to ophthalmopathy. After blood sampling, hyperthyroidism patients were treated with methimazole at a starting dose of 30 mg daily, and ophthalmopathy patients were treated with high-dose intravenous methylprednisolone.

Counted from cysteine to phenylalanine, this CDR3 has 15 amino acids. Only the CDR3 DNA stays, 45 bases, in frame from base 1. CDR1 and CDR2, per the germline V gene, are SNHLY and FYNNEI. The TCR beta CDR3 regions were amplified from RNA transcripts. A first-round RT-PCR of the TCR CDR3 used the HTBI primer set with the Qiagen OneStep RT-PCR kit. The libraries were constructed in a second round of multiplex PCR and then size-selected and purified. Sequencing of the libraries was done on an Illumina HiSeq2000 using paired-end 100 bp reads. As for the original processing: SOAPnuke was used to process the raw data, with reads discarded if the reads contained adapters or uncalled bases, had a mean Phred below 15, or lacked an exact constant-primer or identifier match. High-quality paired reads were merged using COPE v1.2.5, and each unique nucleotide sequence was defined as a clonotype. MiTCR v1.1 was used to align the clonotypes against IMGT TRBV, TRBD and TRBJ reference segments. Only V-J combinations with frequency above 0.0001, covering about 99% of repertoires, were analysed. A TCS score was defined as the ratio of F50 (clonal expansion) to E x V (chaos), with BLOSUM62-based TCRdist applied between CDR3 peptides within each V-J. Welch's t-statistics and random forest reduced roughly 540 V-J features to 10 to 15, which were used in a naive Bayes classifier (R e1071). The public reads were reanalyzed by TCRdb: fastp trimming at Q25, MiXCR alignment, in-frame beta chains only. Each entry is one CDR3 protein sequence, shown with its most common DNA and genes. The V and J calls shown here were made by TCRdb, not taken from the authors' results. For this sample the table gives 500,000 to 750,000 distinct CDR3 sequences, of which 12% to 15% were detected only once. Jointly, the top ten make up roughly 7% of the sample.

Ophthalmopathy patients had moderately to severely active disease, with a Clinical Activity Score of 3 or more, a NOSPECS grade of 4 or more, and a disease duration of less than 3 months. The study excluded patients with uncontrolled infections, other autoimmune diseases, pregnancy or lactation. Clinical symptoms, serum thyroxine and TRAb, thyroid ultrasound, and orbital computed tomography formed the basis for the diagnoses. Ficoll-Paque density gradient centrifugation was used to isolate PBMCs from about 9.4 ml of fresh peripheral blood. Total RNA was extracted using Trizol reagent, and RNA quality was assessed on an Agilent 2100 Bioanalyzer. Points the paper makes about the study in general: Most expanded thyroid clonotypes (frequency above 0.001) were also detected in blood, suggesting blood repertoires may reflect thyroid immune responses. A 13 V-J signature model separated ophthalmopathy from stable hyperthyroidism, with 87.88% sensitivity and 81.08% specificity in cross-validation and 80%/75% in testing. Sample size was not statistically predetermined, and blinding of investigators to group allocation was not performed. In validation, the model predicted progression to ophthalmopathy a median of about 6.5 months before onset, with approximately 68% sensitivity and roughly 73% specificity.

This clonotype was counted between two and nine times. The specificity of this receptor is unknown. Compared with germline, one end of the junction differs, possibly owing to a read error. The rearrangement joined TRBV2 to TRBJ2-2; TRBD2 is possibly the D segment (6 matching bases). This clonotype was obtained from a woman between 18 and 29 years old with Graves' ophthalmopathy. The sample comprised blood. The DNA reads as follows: TGTGCCAGCAGTCTCCAGGGTTTAAACACCGGGGGGCTGTTTTTT. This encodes CASSLQGLNTGGLFF.